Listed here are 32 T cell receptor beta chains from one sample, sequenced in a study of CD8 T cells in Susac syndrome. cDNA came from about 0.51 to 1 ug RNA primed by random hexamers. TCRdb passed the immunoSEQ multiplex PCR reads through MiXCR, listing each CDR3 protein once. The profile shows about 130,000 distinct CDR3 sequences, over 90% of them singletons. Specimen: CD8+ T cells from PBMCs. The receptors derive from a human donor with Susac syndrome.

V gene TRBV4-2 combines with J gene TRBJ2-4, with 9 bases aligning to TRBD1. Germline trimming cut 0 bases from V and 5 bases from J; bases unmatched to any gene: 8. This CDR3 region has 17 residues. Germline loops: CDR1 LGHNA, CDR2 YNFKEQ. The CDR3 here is CASSQDRTGTGQNIQYF. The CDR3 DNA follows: TGTGCCAGCAGCCAAGATCGGACCGGGACAGGGCAAAACATTCAGTACTTC.

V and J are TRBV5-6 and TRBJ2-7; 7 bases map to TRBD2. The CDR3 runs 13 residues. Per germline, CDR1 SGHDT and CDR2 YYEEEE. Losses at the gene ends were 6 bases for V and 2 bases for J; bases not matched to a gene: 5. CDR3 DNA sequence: TGTGCCAGCACCCTTGGGGGGGCCTACGAGCAGTACTTC. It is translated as CASTLGGAYEQYF.

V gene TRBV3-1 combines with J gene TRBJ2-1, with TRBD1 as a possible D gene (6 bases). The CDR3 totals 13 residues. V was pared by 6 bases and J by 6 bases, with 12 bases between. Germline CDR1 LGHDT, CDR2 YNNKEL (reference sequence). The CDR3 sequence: CASRREGGNEQFF. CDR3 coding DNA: TGTGCCAGCAGGAGAGAAGGGGGCAATGAGCAGTTCTTC.

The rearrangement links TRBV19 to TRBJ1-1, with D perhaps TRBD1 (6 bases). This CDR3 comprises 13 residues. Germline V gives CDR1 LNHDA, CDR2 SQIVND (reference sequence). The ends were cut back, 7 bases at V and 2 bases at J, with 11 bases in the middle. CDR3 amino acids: CASTWDTNTEAFF. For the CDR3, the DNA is TGTGCCAGTACCTGGGACACTAACACTGAAGCTTTCTTT.

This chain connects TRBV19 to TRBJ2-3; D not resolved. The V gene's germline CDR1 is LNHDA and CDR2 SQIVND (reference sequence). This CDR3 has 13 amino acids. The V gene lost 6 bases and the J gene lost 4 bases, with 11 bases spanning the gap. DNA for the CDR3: TGTGCCAGTAGCTCGTGGCAGGCAGATACGCAGTATTTT. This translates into CASSSWQADTQYF.

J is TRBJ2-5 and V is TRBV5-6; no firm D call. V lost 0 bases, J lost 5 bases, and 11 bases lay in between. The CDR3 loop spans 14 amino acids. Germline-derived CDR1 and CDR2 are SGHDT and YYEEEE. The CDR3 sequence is CASSLEYPGETQYF. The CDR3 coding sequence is TGTGCCAGCAGCTTGGAGTACCCCGGGGAGACCCAGTACTTC.

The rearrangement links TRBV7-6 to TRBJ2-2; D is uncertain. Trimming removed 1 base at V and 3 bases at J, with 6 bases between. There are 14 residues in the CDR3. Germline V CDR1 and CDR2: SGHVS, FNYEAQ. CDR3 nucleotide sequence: TGTGCCAGCAGCTTAGTGCCTTACACCGGGGAGCTGTTTTTT. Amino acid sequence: CASSLVPYTGELFF.

CDR3: CSVEGTEAGGNEQFF. The CDR3 DNA reads as TGCAGCGTTGAAGGTACGGAAGCGGGAGGGAATGAGCAGTTCTTC. The rearrangement joins TRBV29-1 to TRBJ2-1, with 10 bases identical to TRBD2. The V gene's germline CDR1 is SQVTM and CDR2 ANQGSEA. V was pared by 1 base and J by 7 bases, with 7 bases of the junction left unmatched. This CDR3 contains 15 residues.

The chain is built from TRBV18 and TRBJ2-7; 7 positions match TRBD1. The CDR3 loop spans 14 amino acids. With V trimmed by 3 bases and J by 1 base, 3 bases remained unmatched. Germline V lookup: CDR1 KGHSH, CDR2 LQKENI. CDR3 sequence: CASSPQDRSYEQYF. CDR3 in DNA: TGTGCCAGCTCACCTCAGGACAGGTCCTACGAGCAGTACTTC.

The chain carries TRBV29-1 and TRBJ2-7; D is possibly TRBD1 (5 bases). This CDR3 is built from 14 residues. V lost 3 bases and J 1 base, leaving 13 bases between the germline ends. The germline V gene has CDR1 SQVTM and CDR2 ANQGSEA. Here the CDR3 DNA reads TGCAGCGTTGATATTGGTACAGGTTCCTACGAGCAGTACTTC. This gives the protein CSVDIGTGSYEQYF.

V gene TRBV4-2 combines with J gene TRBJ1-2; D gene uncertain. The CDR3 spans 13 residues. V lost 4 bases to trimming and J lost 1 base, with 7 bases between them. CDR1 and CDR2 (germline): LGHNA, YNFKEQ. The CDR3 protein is CASSPGYNYGYTF. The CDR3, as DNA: TGTGCCAGCAGCCCAGGATATAACTATGGCTACACCTTC.

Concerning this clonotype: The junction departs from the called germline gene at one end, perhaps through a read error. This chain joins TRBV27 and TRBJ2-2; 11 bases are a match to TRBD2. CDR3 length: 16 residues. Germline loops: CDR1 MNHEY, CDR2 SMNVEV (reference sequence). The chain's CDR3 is CASNPASGGNTGELFF. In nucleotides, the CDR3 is TGTGCCAGCAATCCGGCTAGCGGGGGGAACACCGGGGAGCTTTTTTTT.

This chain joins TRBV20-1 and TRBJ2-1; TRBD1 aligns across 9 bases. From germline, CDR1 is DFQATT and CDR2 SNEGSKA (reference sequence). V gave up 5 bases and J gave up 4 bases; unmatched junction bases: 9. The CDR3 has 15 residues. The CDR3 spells CSASDRDRAYNEQFF. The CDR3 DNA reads TGCAGTGCTTCTGACCGGGACAGGGCTTACAATGAGCAGTTCTTC.

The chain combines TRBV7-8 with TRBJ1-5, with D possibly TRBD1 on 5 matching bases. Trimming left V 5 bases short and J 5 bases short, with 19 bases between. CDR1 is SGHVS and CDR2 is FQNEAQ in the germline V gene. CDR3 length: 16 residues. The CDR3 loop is CASSDELQGGYQPQHF. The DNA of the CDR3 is TGTGCCAGCAGCGACGAATTGCAGGGAGGCTATCAGCCCCAGCATTTT.

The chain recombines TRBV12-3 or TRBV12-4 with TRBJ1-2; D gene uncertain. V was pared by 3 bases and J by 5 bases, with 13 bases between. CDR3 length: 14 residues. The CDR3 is CASSFVPRRYGYTF. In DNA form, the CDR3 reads TGTGCCAGCAGTTTCGTGCCCCGGCGTTATGGCTACACCTTC.

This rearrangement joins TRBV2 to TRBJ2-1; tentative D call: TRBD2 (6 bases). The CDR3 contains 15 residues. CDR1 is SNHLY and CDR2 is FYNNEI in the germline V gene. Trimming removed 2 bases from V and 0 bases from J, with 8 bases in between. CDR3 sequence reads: CASSETGSSYNEQFF. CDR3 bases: TGTGCCAGCAGTGAAACCGGGAGCTCCTACAATGAGCAGTTCTTC.

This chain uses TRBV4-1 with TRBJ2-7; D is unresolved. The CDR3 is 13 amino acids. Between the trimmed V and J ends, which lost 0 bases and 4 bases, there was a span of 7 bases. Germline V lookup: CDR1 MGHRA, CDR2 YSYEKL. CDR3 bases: TGCGCCAGCAGCCAAGATCTTCGGTACGAGCAGTACTTC. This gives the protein CASSQDLRYEQYF.

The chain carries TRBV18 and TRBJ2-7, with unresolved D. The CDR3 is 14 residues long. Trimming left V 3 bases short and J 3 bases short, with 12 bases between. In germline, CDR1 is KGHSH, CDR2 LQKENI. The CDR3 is CASSPLGYNYEQYF. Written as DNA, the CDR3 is TGTGCCAGCTCACCCCTCGGGTACAACTACGAGCAGTACTTC.

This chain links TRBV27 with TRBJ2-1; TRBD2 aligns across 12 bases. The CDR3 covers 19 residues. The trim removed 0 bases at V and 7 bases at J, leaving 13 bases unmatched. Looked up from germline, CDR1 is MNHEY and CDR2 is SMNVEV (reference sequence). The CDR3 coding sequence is TGTGCCAGCAGTTTATCCCCATCCCTCCTAGCGGGAGGGCCAAATGAGCAGTTCTTC. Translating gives CASSLSPSLLAGGPNEQFF.

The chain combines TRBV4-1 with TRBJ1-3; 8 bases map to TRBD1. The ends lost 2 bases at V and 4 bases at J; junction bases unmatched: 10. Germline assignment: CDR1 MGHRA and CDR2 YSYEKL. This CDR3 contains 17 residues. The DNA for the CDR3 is TGCGCCAGCAGCCAAATAACAGGGGGAGACCAAGGAAACACCATATATTTT. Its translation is CASSQITGGDQGNTIYF.

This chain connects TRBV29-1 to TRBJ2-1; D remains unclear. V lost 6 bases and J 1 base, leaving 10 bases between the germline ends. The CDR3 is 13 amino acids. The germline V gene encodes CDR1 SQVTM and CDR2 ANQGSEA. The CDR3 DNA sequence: TGCAGCGTGTGGGGAATGTCCTACAATGAGCAGTTCTTC. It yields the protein CSVWGMSYNEQFF.

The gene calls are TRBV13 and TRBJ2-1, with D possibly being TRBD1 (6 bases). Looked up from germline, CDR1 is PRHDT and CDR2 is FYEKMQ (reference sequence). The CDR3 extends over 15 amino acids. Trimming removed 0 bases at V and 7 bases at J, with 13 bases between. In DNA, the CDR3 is TGTGCCAGCAGCTTAGGACCCAGGGGTGGGAATGAGCAGTTCTTC. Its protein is CASSLGPRGGNEQFF.

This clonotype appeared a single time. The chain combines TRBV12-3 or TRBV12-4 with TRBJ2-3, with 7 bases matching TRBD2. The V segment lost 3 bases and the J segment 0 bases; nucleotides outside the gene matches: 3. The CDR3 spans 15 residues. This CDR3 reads CASSFERDSTDTQYF. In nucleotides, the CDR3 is TGTGCCAGCAGTTTCGAGCGGGATAGCACAGATACGCAGTATTTT.

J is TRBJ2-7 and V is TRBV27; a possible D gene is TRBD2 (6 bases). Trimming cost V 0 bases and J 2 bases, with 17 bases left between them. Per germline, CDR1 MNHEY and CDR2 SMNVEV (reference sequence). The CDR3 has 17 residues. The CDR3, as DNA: TGTGCCAGCAGTTTATCGGGGGTCGGGGGAATCGCCTACGAGCAGTACTTC. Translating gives CASSLSGVGGIAYEQYF.

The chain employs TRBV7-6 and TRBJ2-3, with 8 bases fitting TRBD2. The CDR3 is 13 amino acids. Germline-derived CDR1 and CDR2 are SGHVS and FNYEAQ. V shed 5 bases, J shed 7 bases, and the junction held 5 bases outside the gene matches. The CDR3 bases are TGTGCCAGCAGCGGTAGCGGGGCCCATACGCAGTATTTT. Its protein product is CASSGSGAHTQYF. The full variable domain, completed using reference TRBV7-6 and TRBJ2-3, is GAGVSQSPRYKVTKRGQDVALRCDPISGHVSLYWYRQALGQGPEFLTYFNYEAQQDKSGLPNDRFSAERPEGSISTLTIQRTEQRDSAMYRCASSGSGAHTQYFGPGTRLTVL.

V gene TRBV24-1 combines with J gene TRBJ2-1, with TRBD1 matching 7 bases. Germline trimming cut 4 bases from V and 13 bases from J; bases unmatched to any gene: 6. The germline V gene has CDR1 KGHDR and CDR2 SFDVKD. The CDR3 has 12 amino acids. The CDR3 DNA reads TGTGCCACCAGTGACCGGGACAGTTATCAGTTCTTC. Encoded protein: CATSDRDSYQFF.

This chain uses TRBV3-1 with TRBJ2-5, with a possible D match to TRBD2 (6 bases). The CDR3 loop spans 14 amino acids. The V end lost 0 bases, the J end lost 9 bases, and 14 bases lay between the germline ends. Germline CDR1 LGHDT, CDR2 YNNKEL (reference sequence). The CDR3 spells CASSQDGGGSSQYF. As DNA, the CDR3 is TGTGCCAGCAGCCAAGATGGTGGGGGGAGTTCCCAGTACTTC.

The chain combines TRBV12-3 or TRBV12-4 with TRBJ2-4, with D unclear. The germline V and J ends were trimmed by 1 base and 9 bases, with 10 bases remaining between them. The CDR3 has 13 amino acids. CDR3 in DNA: TGTGCCAGCAGTTTAGAAGGACCGTCCATTCAGTACTTC. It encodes CASSLEGPSIQYF.

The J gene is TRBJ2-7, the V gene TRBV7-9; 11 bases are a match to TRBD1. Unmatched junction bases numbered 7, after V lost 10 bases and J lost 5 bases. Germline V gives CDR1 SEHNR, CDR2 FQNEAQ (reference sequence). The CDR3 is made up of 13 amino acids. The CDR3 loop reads CATNGQGAHEQYF. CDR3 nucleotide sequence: TGTGCCACAAACGGACAGGGGGCCCACGAGCAGTACTTC.

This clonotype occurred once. CDR3 DNA sequence: TGCGCCAGCAGCCAGACAGGGTCTAGGAATGAGCAGTTCTTC. Amino acid sequence: CASSQTGSRNEQFF. This chain links TRBV10-1 with TRBJ2-1; 7 nucleotides match TRBD1. Germline CDR1 and CDR2: WNHNN and SYGVQD (reference sequence). The length of the CDR3 is 14 residues. V lost 6 bases, J lost 7 bases, and 9 bases stayed unmatched.

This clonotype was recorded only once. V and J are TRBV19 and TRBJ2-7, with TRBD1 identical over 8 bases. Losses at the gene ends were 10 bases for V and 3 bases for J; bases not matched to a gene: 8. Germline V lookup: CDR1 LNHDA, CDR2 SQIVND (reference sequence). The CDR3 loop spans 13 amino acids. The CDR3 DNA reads TGTGCCACCCACGACAGGGGAGTCTACGAGCAGTACTTC. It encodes CATHDRGVYEQYF.

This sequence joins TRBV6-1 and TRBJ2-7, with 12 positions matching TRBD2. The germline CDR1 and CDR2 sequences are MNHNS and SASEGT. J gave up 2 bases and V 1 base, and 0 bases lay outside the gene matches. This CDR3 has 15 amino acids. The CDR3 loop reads CASSEGTSGAYEQYF. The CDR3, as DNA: TGTGCCAGCAGTGAAGGGACTAGCGGGGCCTACGAGCAGTACTTC.